A single sample is the source of the 31 T cell receptor beta chains below, sequenced in a study of CD8 T cells in Susac syndrome (dated by TCRdb to between 2019 and 2020). The method was the immunoSEQ multiplex PCR assay. RNA was extracted using the RNeasy kit, and about 0.5 to 1 ug of the RNA was reverse transcribed with random hexamers. In TCRdb, the public reads were trimmed at Q25 with fastp and aligned with MiXCR, with productive beta chains retained. Each entry is one CDR3 protein sequence, shown with its most common DNA and genes. This sample holds roughly 180,000 distinct CDR3 sequences; 85% to 95% were observed only once. The ten largest clones add up to around 0.1% of the sample. What was sequenced was CD4+ T cells from PBMCs. These receptors all stem from a human donor with Susac syndrome.

The V and J genes are TRBV12-3 or TRBV12-4 and TRBJ1-5; TRBD1 is a possible D gene (6 bases). The CDR3 extends over 15 amino acids. V lost 7 bases, J lost 3 bases, and 16 bases lay in between. In DNA form, the CDR3 reads TGTGCCAGCACCGTCGGGGGGGGCCTCAATCAGCCCCAGCATTTT. Residues: CASTVGGGLNQPQHF.

CDR3: CSVLGPETQYF. Written as DNA, the CDR3 is TGCAGCGTTTTGGGGCCGGAGACCCAGTACTTC. The V gene is TRBV29-1, the J gene TRBJ2-5, with D perhaps matching TRBD1 (5 bases). With 5 bases removed from V and 5 bases from J, the gap between germline ends came to 9 bases. Germline V gene data show CDR1 as SQVTM and CDR2 as ANQGSEA. The CDR3 is 11 residues long.

This chain links TRBV2 with TRBJ1-4; TRBD1 aligns across 8 bases. The V segment lost 6 bases and the J segment 8 bases; nucleotides outside the gene matches: 8. The CDR3 sequence is 14 residues long. The germline V gene encodes CDR1 SNHLY and CDR2 FYNNEI. CDR3 sequence: CASRAGGAREKLFF. Here the CDR3 DNA reads TGTGCCAGCAGGGCAGGGGGCGCGAGGGAAAAACTGTTTTTT. The full variable domain, rest sourced from reference TRBV2 and TRBJ1-4, is EPEVTQTPSHQVTQMGQEVILRCVPISNHLYFYWYRQILGQKVEFLVSFYNNEISEKSEIFDDQFSVERPDGSNFTLKIRSTKLEDSAMYFCASRAGGAREKLFFGSGTQLSVL.

This chain connects TRBV5-1 to TRBJ2-5; TRBD1 matches 7 bases. Per the germline V gene, CDR1 is SGHRS and CDR2 is YFSETQ. The ends lost 3 bases at V and 1 base at J; junction bases unmatched: 9. The CDR3 runs to 16 residues. The CDR3 nucleotides are TGCGCCAGCAGCTCGGGGAGTGGACAGGCCCAAGAGACCCAGTACTTC. Amino acid sequence: CASSSGSGQAQETQYF. The full variable domain, rest sourced from reference TRBV5-1 and TRBJ2-5, is KAGVTQTPRYLIKTRGQQVTLSCSPISGHRSVSWYQQTPGQGLQFLFEYFSETQRNKGNFPGRFSGRQFSNSRSEMNVSTLELGDSALYLCASSSGSGQAQETQYFGPGTRLLVL.

This chain links TRBV7-2 with TRBJ2-1; D remains unclear. Deletions cut 4 bases from V and 4 bases from J, with 11 bases between. Germline V CDR1 and CDR2: SGHTA, FQGNSA. The CDR3 loop spans 14 amino acids. The CDR3 reads CASSSLRGYNEQFF. Written as DNA, the CDR3 is TGTGCCAGCAGCTCCCTCCGAGGATACAATGAGCAGTTCTTC.

V is TRBV2 and J is TRBJ1-4; no clear D. The CDR3 extends over 13 amino acids. The germline CDR1 and CDR2 sequences are SNHLY and FYNNEI. Trimming removed 6 bases from V and 0 bases from J, with 5 bases in between. The CDR3 protein is CASRLATNEKLFF. CDR3 DNA: TGTGCCAGCAGACTTGCAACTAATGAAAAACTGTTTTTT.

The chain links TRBV15 to TRBJ1-1; possibly TRBD1 for D (5 bases). This CDR3 region has 15 residues. Germline V CDR1 and CDR2: LNHNV, YYDKDF (reference sequence). V was shortened by 0 bases and J by 4 bases, with 12 bases between the two germline ends. The CDR3 sequence: CATSRDFGASTEAFF. DNA of the CDR3: TGTGCCACCAGCAGAGATTTTGGGGCGAGCACTGAAGCTTTCTTT.

The rearrangement joins TRBV5-1 to TRBJ2-5, with D possibly TRBD1 on 5 matching bases. V was pared by 8 bases and J by 2 bases, with 10 bases between. Germline CDR1 and CDR2: SGHRS and YFSETQ. This CDR3 is built from 12 residues. CDR3 loop: CASQDRQETQYF. The CDR3 DNA reads TGCGCCAGTCAAGACAGACAAGAGACCCAGTACTTC.

The chain uses TRBV29-1 and TRBJ1-2; D gene uncertain. The CDR3 length is 13 residues. Trimming took 6 bases from V and 2 from J, leaving 13 bases between them. The germline V gene has CDR1 SQVTM and CDR2 ANQGSEA. CDR3 DNA: TGCAGCGTAGCGGACGCAAGAAACTATGGCTACACCTTC. Translated: CSVADARNYGYTF.

This clonotype was counted only a few times. V and J are TRBV19 and TRBJ1-5; D may be TRBD1 (6 bases). Germline CDR1 LNHDA, CDR2 SQIVND (reference sequence). The V end lost 5 bases, the J end lost 4 bases, and 9 bases lay between the germline ends. The CDR3 is made up of 13 amino acids. The CDR3 DNA sequence: TGTGCCAGTAGTTCACAGGGTAATCAGCCCCAGCATTTT. Translating gives CASSSQGNQPQHF. The full variable domain, completed using reference TRBV19 and TRBJ1-5, is DGGITQSPKYLFRKEGQNVTLSCEQNLNHDAMYWYRQDPGQGLRLIYYSQIVNDFQKGDIAEGYSVSREKKESFPLTVTSAQKNPTAFYLCASSSQGNQPQHFGDGTRLSIL.

V usage is TRBV20-1 and J usage is TRBJ2-3, with 7 bases that match TRBD2. Germline V lookup: CDR1 DFQATT, CDR2 SNEGSKA (reference sequence). The CDR3 has 14 amino acids. Losses at the gene ends were 7 bases for V and 0 bases for J; bases not matched to a gene: 7. The CDR3 loop reads CSGRVAGSTDTQYF. The CDR3 region has the DNA TGCAGTGGACGTGTAGCGGGTAGCACAGATACGCAGTATTTT.

The chain combines TRBV7-2 with TRBJ1-4; 8 bases map to TRBD1. J gave up 1 base and V 6 bases, and 4 bases lay outside the gene matches. CDR3 length: 15 amino acids. Per the germline V gene, CDR1 is SGHTA and CDR2 is FQGNSA. CDR3 loop: CASSGQGGTNEKLFF. DNA for the CDR3: TGTGCCAGCAGTGGACAGGGAGGAACTAATGAAAAACTGTTTTTT.

This sequence joins TRBV12-3 or TRBV12-4 and TRBJ1-4; D uncertain. The V gene lost 5 bases and the J gene lost 17 bases, with 18 bases spanning the gap. The CDR3 is 12 residues long. The CDR3 nucleotides are TGTGCCAGCAGTCCGACCCAGGCGGCCTCTTTTTTT. This encodes CASSPTQAASFF.

CDR3 protein: CASSRQNSYEQYF. The CDR3 nucleotides read TGTGCCAGTAGTCGACAGAATTCCTACGAGCAGTACTTC. The chain employs TRBV19 and TRBJ2-7; a possible D gene is TRBD1 (5 bases). CDR1 is LNHDA and CDR2 is SQIVND in the germline V gene (reference sequence). This CDR3 is 13 amino acids long. V gave up 5 bases and J gave up 1 base, with 9 bases separating them.

This chain uses TRBV9 with TRBJ1-3; tentatively, D is TRBD1 (5 bases). V lost 3 bases and J 3 bases, leaving 10 bases between the germline ends. CDR1 SGDLS and CDR2 YYNGEE come from the germline V gene. This CDR3 spans 14 amino acids. The CDR3 loop is CASSETVGGNTIYF. The CDR3 DNA follows: TGTGCCAGCAGCGAGACAGTAGGTGGAAACACCATATATTTT.

The chain combines TRBV3-1 with TRBJ2-5, with 7 positions matching TRBD1. The CDR3 is made up of 15 amino acids. From germline, CDR1 is LGHDT and CDR2 YNNKEL (reference sequence). The V and J ends lost 1 base and 3 bases, in that order; junction bases with no gene match: 5. DNA of the CDR3: TGTGCCAGCAGCCAAGTGGCGACAGGGAAAGAGACCCAGTACTTC. This sequence encodes CASSQVATGKETQYF.

The chain employs TRBV5-1 and TRBJ1-1, with 7 positions matching TRBD1. Per the germline V gene, CDR1 is SGHRS and CDR2 is YFSETQ. V trimming: 3 bases; J trimming: 3 bases; junction bases outside the gene matches: 5. This CDR3 has 14 amino acids. CDR3 nucleotides: TGCGCCAGCAGCTCTGACAGGGCTGACACTGAAGCTTTCTTT. It encodes CASSSDRADTEAFF. Full variable domain (missing parts from reference TRBV5-1 and TRBJ1-1): KAGVTQTPRYLIKTRGQQVTLSCSPISGHRSVSWYQQTPGQGLQFLFEYFSETQRNKGNFPGRFSGRQFSNSRSEMNVSTLELGDSALYLCASSSDRADTEAFFGQGTRLTVV.

The chain combines TRBV10-3 with TRBJ2-2; D remains ambiguous. The germline V gene encodes CDR1 ENHRY and CDR2 SYGVKD. Trimming left V 11 bases short and J 4 bases short, with 20 bases between. CDR3 length: 15 amino acids. The CDR3 is CAVAPLQVGTGELFF. In nucleotides, the CDR3 is TGTGCCGTCGCCCCACTGCAAGTCGGCACCGGGGAGCTGTTTTTT.

The chain couples TRBV20-1 to TRBJ2-7; TRBD2 is a possible D gene (5 bases). Looked up from germline, CDR1 is DFQATT and CDR2 is SNEGSKA (reference sequence). The CDR3 loop spans 12 amino acids. V lost 6 bases, J lost 3 bases, and 12 bases lay in between. The CDR3 region has the DNA TGCAGTGCCGTGTCGGGGAACTACGAGCAGTACTTC. Protein sequence: CSAVSGNYEQYF.

The chain has TRBV4-3 and TRBJ2-7, with a weak D call TRBD2 (6 bases). V shed 4 bases and J shed 1 base, with 17 bases lying between them. The germline V gene encodes CDR1 LGHNA and CDR2 YSLEER. The CDR3 has 16 amino acids. The CDR3 DNA follows: TGCGCCAGCAGCCCTCACGGGGGACGGCGATCCTACGAGCAGTACTTC. As protein: CASSPHGGRRSYEQYF.

V is TRBV2 and J is TRBJ1-1; tentative D call: TRBD1 (6 bases). V dropped 7 bases and J dropped 2 bases, with 14 bases sitting between them. The germline gives CDR1 SNHLY, CDR2 FYNNEI. The CDR3 loop spans 14 amino acids. The CDR3 sequence is CASIRRTDNTEAFF. CDR3 DNA: TGTGCCAGCATCCGGCGGACAGATAACACTGAAGCTTTCTTT.

In its sample, this clonotype was seen once. The J gene is TRBJ2-3, the V gene TRBV28; tentatively, D is TRBD1 (5 bases). The V end lost 4 bases, the J end lost 1 base, and 15 bases lay between the germline ends. CDR3 size: 16 residues. The V gene's germline CDR1 is MDHEN and CDR2 SYDVKM. CDR3 in amino acids: CASSSPQGQGTDTQYF. CDR3 sequence (DNA): TGTGCCAGCAGTTCACCCCAGGGTCAAGGCACAGATACGCAGTATTTT.

The chain is built from TRBV12-3 or TRBV12-4 and TRBJ2-3; 7 bases are shared with TRBD2. The CDR3 is made up of 15 amino acids. The ends lost 5 bases at V and 2 bases at J; junction bases unmatched: 7. In DNA, the CDR3 is TGTGCCAGCAGTACGCGGGACTACTTCACAGATACGCAGTATTTT. This translates into CASSTRDYFTDTQYF.

This chain links TRBV28 with TRBJ1-2, with no clear D. The CDR3 runs 14 residues. V was clipped by 5 bases and J by 4 bases, with 14 bases between them. Looked up from germline, CDR1 is MDHEN and CDR2 is SYDVKM. CDR3 in DNA: TGTGCCAGCAGTCTCCTCGTTGGGTTCTATGGCTACACCTTC. Its translation: CASSLLVGFYGYTF.

The chain is built from TRBV7-6 and TRBJ1-6; no clear D. The CDR3 length is 17 residues. Germline CDR1 SGHVS, CDR2 FNYEAQ. The V end lost 2 bases, the J end lost 8 bases, and 19 bases lay between the germline ends. For the CDR3, the DNA is TGTGCCAGCAGCTTATTTCCCCCCGTACTTAGGGATTCACCCCTCCACTTT. Its translation: CASSLFPPVLRDSPLHF.

The chain employs TRBV20-1 and TRBJ1-1; D is undetermined. Trimming pared 3 bases from V and 1 base from J, leaving 12 bases between. CDR3 length: 14 residues. From germline, CDR1 is DFQATT and CDR2 SNEGSKA (reference sequence). CDR3 bases: TGCAGTGCTAGGGCAAGGCAACCGAACACTGAAGCTTTCTTT. This translates into CSARARQPNTEAFF.

The gene calls are TRBV28 and TRBJ2-1, with 10 nucleotides matching TRBD2. The CDR3 covers 15 residues. Germline assignment: CDR1 MDHEN and CDR2 SYDVKM. V was clipped by 5 bases and J by 7 bases; unmatched bases: 8. As DNA, the CDR3 is TGTGCCAGCAGTCCCACTAGCGGGGTACATAATGAGCAGTTCTTC. The encoded protein is CASSPTSGVHNEQFF.

Only one count was recorded for this clonotype. This rearrangement joins TRBV20-1 to TRBJ2-7; D not resolved. V was clipped by 3 bases and J by 0 bases, with 24 bases between them. This CDR3 comprises 18 residues. Germline V CDR1 and CDR2: DFQATT, SNEGSKA (reference sequence). This chain's CDR3 is CSARKDTFSAYGSYEQYF. The CDR3 coding sequence is TGCAGTGCTAGGAAGGATACCTTTAGTGCCTATGGCTCCTACGAGCAGTACTTC.

This clonotype was observed once. The chain uses TRBV20-1 and TRBJ2-1; D ambiguous. The CDR3 is made up of 15 amino acids. With 3 bases removed from V and 0 bases from J, the gap between germline ends came to 12 bases. Germline assignment: CDR1 DFQATT and CDR2 SNEGSKA (reference sequence). The CDR3 protein is CSASPSSSSYNEQFF. In nucleotides, the CDR3 is TGCAGTGCTAGTCCCTCTTCTAGCTCCTACAATGAGCAGTTCTTC.

The rearrangement joins TRBV20-1 to TRBJ2-3; 7 nucleotides line up with TRBD1. The CDR3 is 12 residues long. V shed 3 bases and J 4 bases; nucleotides not matched to a gene: 1. Germline CDR1 is DFQATT and CDR2 is SNEGSKA (reference sequence). The CDR3 is CSARTGPDTQYF. DNA for the CDR3: TGCAGTGCTAGGACAGGGCCAGATACGCAGTATTTT.

This chain uses TRBV7-9 with TRBJ2-1; 12 nucleotides agree with TRBD2. Trimming at V came to 5 bases and at J to 5 bases, leaving 4 bases not matched to a gene. CDR1 is SEHNR and CDR2 is FQNEAQ in the germline V gene (reference sequence). This CDR3 spans 15 amino acids. CDR3 DNA: TGTGCCAGCAGCCGACTAGCGGGAGTCCACAATGAGCAGTTCTTC. This codes for CASSRLAGVHNEQFF.